Listed here is a single T cell receptor beta chain. Its antigen remains unknown. A junction boundary mismatches the germline segment, possibly from a read error. The study drew donors from healthy Caucasian individuals in Russia aged about 6 to 95. Peripheral blood from each donor was collected in a volume of 8 to 10 milliliters. This sample was included in a study of blood T cells in healthy people across ages. Notes on the study in general: Roughly linear declines in TCR beta diversity per million T cells occurred with age.

The CDR3 totals 19 residues. CDR1 is MNHNS, CDR2 SASEGT, per germline. For the second PCR, which ran for about 6 to 11 cycles, a sample-barcoded 5' primer and a J-beta primer mix were used. TCRdb re-analysed the 5' RACE reads in MiXCR, keeping a single row per CDR3 protein. Of about 1.8 million distinct CDR3 sequences in the sample, roughly 49% were seen once. The sequenced sample consisted of blood. This chain joins TRBV6-1 and TRBJ2-4, with 7 positions matching TRBD2. The origin of this receptor is a woman between 35 and 50 years old in good health. CDR3 bases: TGTGCCAGCAGAGAAGACCGGGACGCTGGGAGGGTGTCCAAAAACATTCAGTACTTC. Protein product: CASREDRDAGRVSKNIQYF.